Listed below are T cell receptor beta chains from one sample, sequenced in a study of blood T cell repertoires in COVID-19. The repertoire was sequenced with immunoSEQ multiplex PCR; TCRdb's copy has only in-frame clones and lacks some. The sample yields about 200,000 clones, roughly 84% seen once. The sample taken for sequencing was peripheral blood. The source of these receptors is a human donor in a cohort sampled during active COVID-19. Each CDR3 is given without its conserved first and last residue.

V	J	CDR3
TRBV27	TRBJ1-5	ASSSQLWGPGQGNNQPQH
TRBV6-6	TRBJ2-1	ASSRLAGREDNEQF
TRBV6-5	TRBJ2-1	ASSGLAGGPGEQF
TRBV19	TRBJ2-1	ASRGQGISHNEQF
TRBV14	TRBJ2-2	ASSRPKTGDLPGELF
TRBV27	TRBJ2-3	ASSTRRAGTDTQY
TRBV7-2	TRBJ1-6	ASSISDTPLH
TRBV24-1	TRBJ2-7	ATSEGQGAGEQY
TRBV29-1	TRBJ2-5	SVAGGNQETQY
TRBV5-8	TRBJ1-5	ASSLVGTGNRQPQH
TRBV5-6	TRBJ2-7	ASSLARDTSLYEQY
TRBV10-3	TRBJ1-1	AISESGSRQMNTEAF
TRBV28	TRBJ2-5	ASSNPVTQY
TRBV3-1/TRBV3-2	TRBJ1-6	ASSRLSGEYNSPLH
TRBV12-3/TRBV12-4	TRBJ2-7	ASSRTGANEQY
TRBV3-1/TRBV3-2	TRBJ2-1	ASSQVGGTSGRNRNEQF
TRBV5-6	TRBJ2-7	ASSLIGLGRYEQY
TRBV28	TRBJ2-3	ASSLRRGIFGTDTQY
TRBV27	TRBJ2-1	ASSPGLLNEQF
TRBV5-5	TRBJ2-5	ASSLRAGPQTQY
TRBV6-1	TRBJ2-7	ASSEGLEASYEQY
TRBV28	TRBJ1-3	ASTITPTAGNTIY
TRBV7-9	TRBJ2-1	ASSFSGVGNEQF
TRBV28	TRBJ2-1	ASSDSGMSSYNEQF
TRBV20-1	TRBJ2-3	SAPSTDTQY
TRBV27	TRBJ1-5	ASAAGGYQPQH
TRBV5-1	TRBJ2-7	ASKTEGSSDEQY
TRBV12-5	TRBJ2-2	ASGLVLTGQGAETGELF
TRBV28	TRBJ2-3	ASSQGAGSTDTQY
TRBV7-9	TRBJ2-1	ASSTRLAASNYNEQF
TRBV4-1	TRBJ2-1	ASSHILAGSGHEQF
TRBV2	TRBJ2-2	ASSIRQRNTGELF
TRBV18	TRBJ2-2	ASSQNTNTGELF
TRBV27	TRBJ2-6	ASSSHGVSPGANVLT
TRBV30	TRBJ2-3	AWSREFTDTQY